This T cell receptor beta chain was observed in a study of cytotoxic CD8 clonotypes in ibrutinib-treated CLL. Overall study context: The response samples were taken once patients had been treated for a median of approximately 12 months, range 6 to 36.

Findings and caveats of the study: Clonality was elevated at ibrutinib response and had returned toward baseline at progression.

The V gene end was trimmed by 1 base and the J gene end by 6 bases; junction bases not matched to a gene: 9. CDR3 length: 15 residues. The germline V gene encodes CDR1 SGHTA and CDR2 FQGNSA. Using immunoSEQ multiplex PCR, the repertoire was profiled, and TCRdb retains in-frame clones only, with some absent. The profile shows roughly 97,000 clones, approximately 78% of them singletons. As regards this clone: Its antigen is still unknown.

The sequencing used PBMCs, collected after 12 months of ibrutinib treatment. The chain combines TRBV7-2 with TRBJ2-7, with 7 bases fitting TRBD1. This clonotype was obtained from a human donor with chronic lymphocytic leukemia. The CDR3 sequence: CASSLEGQMGLEQYF. CDR3 coding DNA: TGTGCCAGCAGCTTAGAGGGACAGATGGGTCTCGAGCAGTACTTC.